Below, 9 T cell receptor beta chains from the same sample are listed, as sequenced in a study of cytomegalovirus exposure and HLA in healthy donors. PCR primers comprised 60 Vbeta and 13 Jbeta primers. Data came from immunoSEQ multiplex PCR; TCRdb stores just in-frame clones and leaves some out. This sample has 150,000 to 200,000 clones; around 79% occur once, and the top ten carry approximately 0.4%. The sample was PBMCs. These receptors were collected from a male donor in good health and CMV-seropositive.

The sample holds a few counts of this clone. The V call is TRBV7-9, the J call TRBJ2-4; 9 bases align to TRBD1. The CDR3 runs 15 residues. Looked up from germline, CDR1 is SEHNR and CDR2 is FQNEAQ (reference sequence). The V and J ends lost 5 bases and 6 bases, in that order; junction bases with no gene match: 8. The CDR3 DNA follows: TGTGCCAGCAGCCCATTGACAGGGGGGACAAACATTCAGTACTTC. Translation: CASSPLTGGTNIQYF. Full variable domain (missing parts from reference TRBV7-9 and TRBJ2-4): DTGVSQNPRHKITKRGQNVTFRCDPISEHNRLYWYRQTLGQGPEFLTYFQNEAQLEKSRLLSDRFSAERPKGSFSTLEIQRTEQGDSAMYLCASSPLTGGTNIQYFGAGTRLSVL.

The chain employs TRBV7-2 and TRBJ1-5; D perhaps matches TRBD1 (6 bases). The CDR3 covers 13 residues. Germline lookup yields CDR1 SGHTA and CDR2 FQGNSA. Trimming removed 3 bases from V and 7 bases from J, with 10 bases in between. Here the CDR3 reads CASSFQQGQPQHF. CDR3 bases: TGTGCCAGCAGCTTCCAACAGGGACAGCCCCAGCATTTT.

The chain has TRBV27 and TRBJ1-4, with D maybe TRBD1 (5 bases). The V end lost 6 bases, the J end lost 8 bases, and 16 bases lay between the germline ends. Germline V gives CDR1 MNHEY, CDR2 SMNVEV (reference sequence). The length of the CDR3 is 14 residues. DNA of the CDR3: TGTGCCAGCAGCCGGACAAGGAGTAAAGAAAAACTGTTTTTT. Encoded protein: CASSRTRSKEKLFF.

This clone was seen a single time. V and J are TRBV7-2 and TRBJ2-7, with TRBD1 matching 8 bases. Per germline, CDR1 SGHTA and CDR2 FQGNSA. V gave up 4 bases and J gave up 3 bases; unmatched junction bases: 5. The CDR3 sequence is 14 residues long. Written as DNA, the CDR3 is TGTGCCAGCAGCTCCCAGGGGGCAAGCTACGAGCAGTACTTC. Protein sequence: CASSSQGASYEQYF.

The chain recombines TRBV15 with TRBJ2-7, with a possible D match to TRBD2 (5 bases). This CDR3 region has 14 residues. Germline loops: CDR1 LNHNV, CDR2 YYDKDF (reference sequence). The ends were cut back, 3 bases at V and 2 bases at J, with 11 bases in the middle. For the CDR3, the DNA is TGTGCCACCAGCAGCATGCCGGGAACCTACGAGCAGTACTTC. Translating it yields CATSSMPGTYEQYF. Filled out from reference TRBV15 and TRBJ2-7, the complete variable domain reads DAMVIQNPRYQVTQFGKPVTLSCSQTLNHNVMYWYQQKSSQAPKLLFHYYDKDFNNEADTPDNFQSRRPNTSFCFLDIRSPGLGDTAMYLCATSSMPGTYEQYFGPGTRLTVT.

The genes are TRBV6-5 and TRBJ2-1; TRBD2 matches 7 bases. This CDR3 is 15 amino acids long. Per the germline V gene, CDR1 is MNHEY and CDR2 is SVGAGI. J gave up 2 bases and V 2 bases, and 3 bases lay outside the gene matches. CDR3 amino acids: CASSYAGAAYNEQFF. CDR3 in DNA: TGTGCCAGCAGTTACGCGGGAGCGGCCTACAATGAGCAGTTCTTC.

The chain joins TRBV7-3 to TRBJ2-7, with D possibly being TRBD1 (6 bases). Deletions cut 8 bases from V and 5 bases from J, with 10 bases between. The CDR3 sequence is 11 residues long. Germline assignment: CDR1 SGHTA and CDR2 FQGTGA. The CDR3 coding sequence is TGTGCCAGCGCGACAGGCGACGAGCAGTACTTC. Amino acid sequence: CASATGDEQYF.

The genes are TRBV7-2 and TRBJ2-7; the match to TRBD1 covers 7 bases. The CDR3 has 14 amino acids. With V trimmed by 4 bases and J by 1 base, 4 bases remained unmatched. Germline CDR1 and CDR2: SGHTA and FQGNSA. The CDR3 loop is CASSWGQRSYEQYF. The DNA of the CDR3 is TGTGCCAGCAGCTGGGGACAGAGATCCTACGAGCAGTACTTC.

The chain couples TRBV27 to TRBJ2-5; 9 nucleotides agree with TRBD2. The CDR3 runs to 13 residues. CDR1 and CDR2 from the germline V gene are MNHEY and SMNVEV (reference sequence). The V gene end was trimmed by 7 bases and the J gene end by 7 bases; junction bases not matched to a gene: 7. The CDR3 protein is CASKGAGGGTQYF. The CDR3 DNA follows: TGTGCCAGCAAGGGAGCGGGGGGTGGGACCCAGTACTTC.